This T cell receptor (beta chain) was found in a study of blood T cell repertoires in COVID-19 (dated by TCRdb to between 2020 and 2021). Notes on the research overall: Collaborator samples came from the United States, Italy and Spain and covered acute and convalescent phases of COVID-19. The prospective study material was composed of cDNA or gDNA derived from T cells, B-cell-depleted T cells, or PBMCs. Deeply sampled blood TCRbeta repertoires from subjects exposed to, actively infected with, or recovered from COVID-19 were included in the dataset. A freely available public database, intended as a resource for researchers studying the immune response to SARS-CoV-2, is where the repertoires were released. Samples were obtained from the ongoing ImmuneRACE study (first 160 participants) and from roughly 1,300 subjects provided by 6 global collaborators. Nearly every sample came with metadata listing a de-identified subject ID, COVID-19 status, age in years and sex. Where HLA class I and class II types were available, the types were taken from metadata supplied by the sample provider, not from assay-based typing.

The collaborating institutions used their own protocols to collect whole blood in K2EDTA tubes. Collaborator samples were shipped for TCRbeta analysis as frozen whole blood, isolated PBMCs, or DNA extracted from either sample type. For this clone: Its antigen is still unknown. No much larger clone exists at a distance of one base, and base qualities are not known.

Paper-wide results and their limitations: Clinical and demographic metadata were provided uncurated, with the amount varying by source and participant.

V has 4 bases trimmed and J has 1 base trimmed; junction bases matching no gene number 4. CDR1 and CDR2, looked up from the germline V gene, are MDHEN and SYDVKM. The CDR3 goes from the cysteine to the phenylalanine over 15 residues. CDR3 DNA only is kept here, 45 bases in frame from base 1. The immunoSEQ Assay, a bias-controlled multiplex PCR, was used to amplify TCRbeta CDR3 regions from genomic DNA. Per the original workflow: Within the assay, amplification of reference gene primers was used to estimate how many nucleated cells each sample contained. To quantify the absolute abundance of each unique TCRbeta CDR3 rearrangement, sequence reads were collapsed and filtered. For each sample, productive Simpson clonality was calculated by taking the square root of Simpson's diversity index across productive rearrangements. TCRdb provides this immuneACCESS table in a form limited to in-frame rearrangements. Some clones are lacking; in checked studies, under half of them reflect an unresolved V gene, and why the rest are absent is not known. That table is the source of V, J and clone size, and D and trimming were worked out from the DNA. The sample table contains 90,000 to 120,000 clones; only one count was recorded for about 87% of them. Jointly, the top ten make up around 14% of the sample.

This sequence uses TRBV28 and TRBJ2-3, with 8 junctional bases fitting TRBD1. Sequenced: peripheral blood. The source of this sequence is a man aged 45-60 years with acute or convalescent COVID-19. The CDR3 protein is CASSWDRPRTDTQYF. The nucleotide sequence reads as follows: TGTGCCAGCAGTTGGGACAGGCCACGCACAGATACGCAGTATTTT.